This TCR beta chain was captured in a study of Graves' ophthalmopathy and Graves' hyperthyroidism (dated by TCRdb to about 2018). Regarding the study in general: Hyperthyroidism was defined as stable when no progression to ophthalmopathy occurred within 18 months of follow-up. TCR beta repertoire signatures were used to distinguish Graves' ophthalmopathy from Graves' hyperthyroidism and to predict progression to ophthalmopathy. In total, around 130 blood samples were TCR-sequenced: 43 ophthalmopathy, under 80 hyperthyroidism and some 17 hyperthyroidism-to-ophthalmopathy patients. To explore V-J signatures that separate ophthalmopathy from hyperthyroidism, a discovery set of 95 to 100 patients was enrolled, consisting of about 45 with ophthalmopathy and approximately 57 with stable hyperthyroidism. For independent validation, a separate cohort was made up of 18 hyperthyroidism patients plus 17 patients who later progressed from hyperthyroidism to ophthalmopathy. In more than five hyperthyroidism patients, T-cell repertoires of thyroid tissue and blood were compared. Following sampling, methimazole starting at 30 mg daily was administered to hyperthyroidism patients, and high-dose intravenous methylprednisolone was administered to ophthalmopathy patients.

The full study reports these points: In validation, the model predicted ophthalmopathy progression with over 60% sensitivity and less than 80% specificity; some 13 predicted patients were CT-confirmed with GO in a median of around 6 months. In cross-validation, the 13-signature model distinguished ophthalmopathy from stable hyperthyroidism with less than 90% sensitivity and around 84% specificity, while in the test set the corresponding values were about 80% and 75%. Among expanded thyroid clonotypes with frequency above 0.001, most also showed up in blood, which suggests that blood repertoires may reflect the thyroid immune response. Sample size was not statistically predetermined, and group allocation was not concealed from the investigators.

This clonotype has ten or more counts. Its antigen is currently not known. No much larger clonotype is one base removed from it; base qualities were not supplied. The hyperthyroidism patients were 18 to 65 years old and newly diagnosed, with a disease duration of less than 2 months. Anyone with other autoimmune diseases, uncontrolled infections, pregnancy or lactation was excluded from the study. Clinical symptoms, serum thyroxine, TRAb, thyroid ultrasound and orbital computed tomography were used for diagnosis. Trizol reagent was used to extract the total RNA, and its quality was then checked on an Agilent 2100 Bioanalyzer. TCR beta CDR3 regions were amplified from RNA transcripts for repertoire sequencing. HTBI primers and the Qiagen OneStep RT-PCR kit were used in a first-round RT-PCR, which was followed by a second-round multiplex PCR, size selection and purification. Libraries were sequenced on an Illumina HiSeq2000 using paired-end 100 bp reads. The original methods were these. Reads were processed with SOAPnuke, discarding reads with adapters, uncalled bases, mean Phred below 15, or no exact constant-primer or identifier match. COPE v1.2.5 was used to merge the high-quality paired reads. Clonotypes were defined as unique nucleotide sequences and were aligned to IMGT TRB V, D and J references using MiTCR v1.1. Analysis was restricted to V-J combinations with a frequency above 0.0001, which covered roughly 99% of repertoires. For each V-J combination, a TCR clonal expansion and chaos score was defined as F50 clonal expansion divided by the chaos observed in the TCRdist matrix. Features were reduced by Welch's t-statistics and random forest to 10 to 15 V-J combinations, which fed a naive Bayes classifier. The Morisita-Horn index was used to measure how similar the thyroid and blood repertoires were. The public reads were reanalyzed by TCRdb: fastp trimming at Q25, MiXCR alignment, in-frame beta chains only. All rows with the same CDR3 protein become a single entry with the most common DNA and genes. The V and J calls come from TCRdb's annotation, not from the publication. The sample contains over a million distinct CDR3 sequences, about two fifths of them found a single time. Over 8.5% of the sample comes from the top ten.

The CDR3 measures 14 amino acids from cysteine to phenylalanine. The read is trimmed to its CDR3 DNA, 42 bases read in frame from base 1. CDR1 DFQATT and CDR2 SNEGSKA are derived from the germline V gene (reference sequence). Trimming removed 1 base from V and 1 base from J, leaving 10 bases between the germline ends. The chain is made from TRBV20-1 and TRBJ2-5, with no reliable assignment of the D segment. Material for sequencing was peripheral blood or thyroid tissue (not recorded which). The TCR sequence derives from an adult man with Graves' hyperthyroidism. The nucleotides are TGCAGTGCTAGAGGGCACCACACCCAAGAGACCCAGTACTTC. It translates as CSARGHHTQETQYF.